The 10 T cell receptor beta chains reported below all come from one sample, sequenced in a study of blood T cells in healthy people across ages. A second PCR of roughly 6 to 12 cycles used a sample-barcoded 5' primer and a J-beta primer mix. TCRdb re-called the 5' RACE reads with MiXCR, one entry per CDR3 protein. This sample yields about 940,000 distinct CDR3 sequences, of which 45% to 50% are seen a single time; 10% to 15% belongs to the top ten. The sample was blood. The receptors were gathered from a man under 40 in good health.

The chain employs TRBV6-6 and TRBJ1-4; D gene uncertain. Trimming pared 0 bases from V and 8 bases from J, leaving 13 bases between. This CDR3 has 15 residues. Germline values: CDR1 MNHNY, CDR2 SVGAGI (reference sequence). As DNA, the CDR3 is TGTGCCAGCAGTTACTCGACTGGGTTTAGGGAAAAACTGTTTTTT. Its protein product is CASSYSTGFREKLFF.

This chain joins TRBV3-1 and TRBJ1-2, with a weak D call TRBD1 (5 bases). CDR1 is LGHDT and CDR2 is YNNKEL in the germline V gene (reference sequence). V was clipped by 4 bases and J by 2 bases, with 20 bases between them. CDR3 length: 17 amino acids. CDR3 in amino acids: CASSRTGGRRINYGYTF. The CDR3 nucleotides read TGTGCCAGCAGCCGAACGGGGGGACGCCGGATAAACTATGGCTACACCTTC. The whole variable domain, remainder taken from reference TRBV3-1 and TRBJ1-2, is DTAVSQTPKYLVTQMGNDKSIKCEQNLGHDTMYWYKQDSKKFLKIMFSYNNKELIINETVPNRFSPKSPDKAHLNLHINSLELGDSAVYFCASSRTGGRRINYGYTFGSGTRLTVV.

This clonotype came up a few times. The gene calls are TRBV27 and TRBJ1-6; possible D gene TRBD1, 6 bases. The germline V gene has CDR1 MNHEY and CDR2 SMNVEV (reference sequence). Trimming cost V 4 bases and J 2 bases, with 12 bases left between them. The CDR3 runs 16 residues. The CDR3 DNA follows: TGTGCCAGCAGTTCATACAGGGCACCCTATAATTCACCCCTCCACTTT. This encodes CASSSYRAPYNSPLHF.

The chain employs TRBV29-1 and TRBJ2-3, with D unresolved. Per the germline V gene, CDR1 is SQVTM and CDR2 is ANQGSEA. V lost 3 bases to trimming and J lost 9 bases, with 10 bases between them. The CDR3 is 11 residues long. The CDR3 sequence is CSVDSSGTQYF. The CDR3, as DNA: TGCAGCGTTGACTCCTCAGGCACGCAGTATTTT.

V usage is TRBV4-2 and J usage is TRBJ1-6; no clear D gene. Germline lookup yields CDR1 LGHNA and CDR2 YNFKEQ. V lost 2 bases to trimming and J lost 7 bases, with 18 bases between them. The CDR3 is 17 amino acids. Here the CDR3 reads CASSQTVRTAGNSPLHF. CDR3 coding DNA: TGTGCCAGCAGCCAAACCGTACGGACTGCCGGGAATTCACCCCTCCACTTT.

The chain is built from TRBV6-2 or TRBV6-3 and TRBJ2-3, with TRBD1 matching 9 bases. This CDR3 has 14 residues. Germline CDR1 and CDR2: MNHEY and SVGEGT. J was trimmed by 4 bases and V by 6 bases; bases with no gene match: 5. The CDR3 nucleotides read TGTGCCAGCAGCTCCACAGGGGGCTCAGATACGCAGTATTTT. It encodes CASSSTGGSDTQYF.

V is TRBV4-1 and J is TRBJ2-7; TRBD2 matches at 9 bases. CDR3 length: 15 residues. Germline V CDR1 and CDR2: MGHRA, YSYEKL. With V trimmed by 0 bases and J by 4 bases, 4 bases remained unmatched. The CDR3 DNA follows: TGCGCCAGCAGCCAAGAGGGACTAGCAGAATACGAGCAGTACTTC. Encoded protein: CASSQEGLAEYEQYF.

V and J are TRBV20-1 and TRBJ1-2, with D perhaps TRBD1 (6 bases). The CDR3 is 14 amino acids. Germline CDR1 is DFQATT and CDR2 is SNEGSKA (reference sequence). Trimming pared 0 bases from V and 8 bases from J, leaving 16 bases between. For the CDR3, the DNA is TGCAGTGCTAGAGATACTGCACAGGGTAGCGGCTACACCTTC. Translated: CSARDTAQGSGYTF.

CDR3 protein: CASSLDVSGGGSYNEQFF. For the CDR3, the DNA is TGTGCCAGCAGCTTAGATGTCAGCGGGGGGGGGTCCTACAATGAGCAGTTCTTC. The gene calls are TRBV11-2 and TRBJ2-1; 10 bases line up with TRBD2. This CDR3 spans 18 amino acids. From germline, CDR1 is SGHAT and CDR2 FQNNGV. With 0 bases clipped from V and 1 base from J, the junction kept 6 bases outside the gene matches.

The CDR3 loop reads CASSFMGSNQPQHF. The CDR3 bases are TGTGCCAGCAGCTTTATGGGGAGTAATCAGCCCCAGCATTTT. This chain links TRBV5-4 with TRBJ1-5, with D unclear. The ends were cut back, 2 bases at V and 4 bases at J, with 10 bases in the middle. The CDR3 totals 14 residues. CDR1 and CDR2 (germline): SGHNT, YYREEE (reference sequence).